Sequencing of this T cell receptor beta chain was carried out in a study of cytomegalovirus exposure and HLA in healthy donors. General study points: Researchers counted some 150 TCR beta chains as cytomegalovirus-associated. Analyzed later, association rates of TCRs varied across HLA loci, with DRB1 most and HLA-C fewest.

PCR amplification relied on 60 Vbeta primers (plus 13 Jbeta primers). Some clones are missing from TCRdb's copy, which holds only in-frame ones; the method was immunoSEQ multiplex PCR. Of about 85,000 clones listed, 80% were seen once; the top ten hold around 23%. Comments on this clone: Antigen specificity is unknown.

Trimming removed 6 bases from V and 1 base from J, with 15 bases in between. The CDR3 is made up of 15 amino acids. Germline CDR1 is SGHDN and CDR2 is FVKESK. This clonotype was sampled from a woman aged 50 to 65 in good health and CMV-seropositive. The J gene is TRBJ1-1, the V gene TRBV14, with D uncertain. Source material: PBMCs. DNA of the CDR3: TGTGCCAGCAGGGATTTGAGGAAGACGAACACTGAAGCTTTCTTT. This gives the protein CASRDLRKTNTEAFF.